The entry that follows covers one TCR beta chain sequence. Its target is not known. The source of the sample is a study of cytomegalovirus exposure and HLA in healthy donors. Study-level background: Of the donors genotyped, 398 in all, around 77% fell in the Caucasian-associated ancestry cluster.

Study results and limitations: The study designated 150 or so TCR beta chains cytomegalovirus-associated. An analysis done earlier found most TCR beta V segments productive about 87% or about 30% of the time.

PCR primers comprised 60 Vbeta and 13 Jbeta primers. Original handling: An analysis that came later counted roughly 87 million unique TCR beta chains, approximately 11 million shared. The assay was immunoSEQ multiplex PCR, and TCRdb's table has in-frame clones only and misses some. V and J calls and clone size come straight from that table; D and trimming were deduced from the DNA. The data hold about 110,000 clones, with 75% to 80% observed a single time. CDR1 is MNHEY, CDR2 SMNVEV, per germline (reference sequence). The V gene lost 7 bases and the J gene lost 7 bases, with 16 bases spanning the gap. The CDR3 contains 14 residues.

The source is a woman in her thirties in good health and CMV-seronegative. The material sequenced was PBMCs. The rearrangement links TRBV27 to TRBJ2-2; D possibly corresponds to TRBD1 (5 bases). CDR3 protein: CASKKGSVGGELFF. CDR3 nucleotide sequence: TGTGCCAGCAAAAAGGGGTCAGTCGGCGGGGAGCTGTTTTTT.